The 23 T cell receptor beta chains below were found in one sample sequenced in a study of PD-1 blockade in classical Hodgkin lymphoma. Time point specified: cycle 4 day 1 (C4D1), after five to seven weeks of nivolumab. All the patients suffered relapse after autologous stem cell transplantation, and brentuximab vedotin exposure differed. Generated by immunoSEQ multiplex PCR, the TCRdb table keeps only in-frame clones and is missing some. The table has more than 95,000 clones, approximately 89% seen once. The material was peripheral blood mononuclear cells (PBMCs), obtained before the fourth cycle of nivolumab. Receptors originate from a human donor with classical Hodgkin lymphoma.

The CDR3 DNA sequence: TGTGCCAGCAGTCAGTTTGGACAGGTCAATCAGCCCCAGCATTTT. Encoded protein: CASSQFGQVNQPQHF. The chain is built from TRBV27 and TRBJ1-5, with 7 nucleotides matching TRBD1. The CDR3 has 15 amino acids. Germline CDR1 is MNHEY and CDR2 is SMNVEV (reference sequence). Trimming removed 5 bases from V and 3 bases from J; junction bases left unmatched: 7.

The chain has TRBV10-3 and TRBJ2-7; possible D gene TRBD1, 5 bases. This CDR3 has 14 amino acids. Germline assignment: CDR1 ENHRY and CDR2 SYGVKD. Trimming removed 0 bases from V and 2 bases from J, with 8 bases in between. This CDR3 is CAISESQGTYEQYF. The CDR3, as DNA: TGTGCCATCAGTGAGTCTCAGGGAACCTACGAGCAGTACTTC.

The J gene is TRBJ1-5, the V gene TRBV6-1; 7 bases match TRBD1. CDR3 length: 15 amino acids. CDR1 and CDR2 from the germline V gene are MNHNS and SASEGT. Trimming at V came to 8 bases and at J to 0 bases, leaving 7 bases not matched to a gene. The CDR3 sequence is CASGRTGNSNQPQHF. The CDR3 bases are TGTGCCAGCGGCAGGACAGGTAATAGCAATCAGCCCCAGCATTTT.

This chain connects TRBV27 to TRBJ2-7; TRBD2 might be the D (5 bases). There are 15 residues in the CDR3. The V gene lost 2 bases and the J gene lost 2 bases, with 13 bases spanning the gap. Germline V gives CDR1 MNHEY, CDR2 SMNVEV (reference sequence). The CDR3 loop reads CASSLLGSSPYEQYF. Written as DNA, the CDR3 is TGTGCCAGCAGTTTACTGGGGAGTTCCCCCTACGAGCAGTACTTC.

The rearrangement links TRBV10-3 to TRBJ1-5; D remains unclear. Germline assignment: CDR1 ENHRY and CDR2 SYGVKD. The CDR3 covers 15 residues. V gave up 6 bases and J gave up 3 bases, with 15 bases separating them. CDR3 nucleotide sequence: TGTGCCATCAGCCCGGATCCTCTTCACAATCAGCCCCAGCATTTT. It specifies CAISPDPLHNQPQHF.

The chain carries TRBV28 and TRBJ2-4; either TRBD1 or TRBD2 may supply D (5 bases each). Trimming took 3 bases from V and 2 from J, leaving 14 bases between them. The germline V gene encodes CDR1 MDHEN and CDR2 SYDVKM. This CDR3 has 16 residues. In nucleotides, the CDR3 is TGTGCCAGCAGTTTTCGTTCCGGGACGCCCAAAAACATTCAGTACTTC. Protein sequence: CASSFRSGTPKNIQYF.

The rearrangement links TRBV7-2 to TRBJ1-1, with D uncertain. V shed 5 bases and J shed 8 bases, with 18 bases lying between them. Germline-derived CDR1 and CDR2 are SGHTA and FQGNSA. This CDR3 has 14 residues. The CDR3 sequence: CASSARHGWGEAFF. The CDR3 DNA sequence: TGTGCCAGCAGCGCCCGACATGGGTGGGGAGAAGCTTTCTTT.

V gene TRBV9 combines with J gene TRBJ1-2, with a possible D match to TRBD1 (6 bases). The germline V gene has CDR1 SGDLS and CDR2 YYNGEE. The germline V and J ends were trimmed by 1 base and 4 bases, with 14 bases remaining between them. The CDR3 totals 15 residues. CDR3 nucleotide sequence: TGTGCCAGCAGCGTATCGCGGGGGGCCAGCTATGGCTACACCTTC. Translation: CASSVSRGASYGYTF.

CDR3 in amino acids: CATSRLQGAGEQYF. The CDR3 DNA is TGTGCCACCAGCAGGTTGCAGGGGGCCGGTGAGCAGTACTTC. This chain joins TRBV15 and TRBJ2-7; TRBD1 matches at 8 bases. The CDR3 runs 14 residues. Trimming at V came to 3 bases and at J to 7 bases, leaving 8 bases not matched to a gene. CDR1 is LNHNV, CDR2 YYDKDF, per germline (reference sequence).

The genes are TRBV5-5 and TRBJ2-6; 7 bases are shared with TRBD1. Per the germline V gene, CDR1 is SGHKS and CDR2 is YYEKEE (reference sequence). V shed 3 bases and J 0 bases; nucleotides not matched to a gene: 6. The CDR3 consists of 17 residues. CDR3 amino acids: CASSSGTASSGANVLTF. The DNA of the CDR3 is TGTGCCAGCAGCTCCGGGACAGCGAGCTCTGGGGCCAACGTCCTGACTTTC.

This CDR3 is CAWSVGGTVVAKNIQYF. CDR3 nucleotide sequence: TGTGCCTGGAGTGTAGGAGGGACCGTGGTAGCCAAAAACATTCAGTACTTC. V usage is TRBV30 and J usage is TRBJ2-4, with D perhaps matching TRBD2 (6 bases). V dropped 0 bases and J dropped 0 bases, with 15 bases sitting between them. The CDR3 loop spans 17 amino acids. Germline CDR1 is GTSNPN and CDR2 is SVGIG (reference sequence).

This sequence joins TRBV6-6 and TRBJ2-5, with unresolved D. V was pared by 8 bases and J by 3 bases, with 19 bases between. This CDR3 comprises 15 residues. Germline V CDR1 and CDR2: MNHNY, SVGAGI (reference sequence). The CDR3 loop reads CASCSSMGFEETQYF. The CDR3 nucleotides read TGTGCCAGCTGCTCCTCAATGGGGTTTGAAGAGACCCAGTACTTC.

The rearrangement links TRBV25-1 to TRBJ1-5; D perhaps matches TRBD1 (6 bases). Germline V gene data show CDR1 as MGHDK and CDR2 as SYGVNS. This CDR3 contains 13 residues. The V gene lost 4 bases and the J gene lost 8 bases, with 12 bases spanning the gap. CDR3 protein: CASSGAKGEPQHF. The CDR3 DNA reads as TGTGCCAGCAGTGGTGCCAAGGGGGAGCCCCAGCATTTT. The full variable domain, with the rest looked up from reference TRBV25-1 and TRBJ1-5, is EADIYQTPRYLVIGTGKKITLECSQTMGHDKMYWYQQDPGMELHLIHYSYGVNSTEKGDLSSESTVSRIRTEHFPLTLESARPSHTSQYLCASSGAKGEPQHFGDGTRLSIL.

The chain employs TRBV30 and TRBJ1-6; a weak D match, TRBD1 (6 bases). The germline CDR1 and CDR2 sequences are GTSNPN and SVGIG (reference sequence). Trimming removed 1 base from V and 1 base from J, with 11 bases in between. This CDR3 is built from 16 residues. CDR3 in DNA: TGTGCCTGGAGTGAGCAAGGGGGATCCTATAATTCACCCCTCCACTTT. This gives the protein CAWSEQGGSYNSPLHF.

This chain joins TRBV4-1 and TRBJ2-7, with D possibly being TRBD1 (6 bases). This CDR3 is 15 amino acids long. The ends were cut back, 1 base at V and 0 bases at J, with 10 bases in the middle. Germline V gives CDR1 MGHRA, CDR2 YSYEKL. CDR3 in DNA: TGCGCCAGCAGCCAAGCCGACAGGAGCTCCTACGAGCAGTACTTC. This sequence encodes CASSQADRSSYEQYF.

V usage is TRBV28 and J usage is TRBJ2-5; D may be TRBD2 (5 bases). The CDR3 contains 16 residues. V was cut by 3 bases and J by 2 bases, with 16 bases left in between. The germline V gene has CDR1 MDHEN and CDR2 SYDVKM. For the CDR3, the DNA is TGTGCCAGCAGTTTGATAGCCGGGATACCACAAGAGACCCAGTACTTC. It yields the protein CASSLIAGIPQETQYF.

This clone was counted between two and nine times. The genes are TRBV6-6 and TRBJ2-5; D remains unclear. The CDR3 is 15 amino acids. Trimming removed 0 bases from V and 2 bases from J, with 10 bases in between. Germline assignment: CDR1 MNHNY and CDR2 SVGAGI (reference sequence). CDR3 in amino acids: CASSYSLGLQETQYF. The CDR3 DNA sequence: TGTGCCAGCAGTTACTCCCTGGGCCTACAAGAGACCCAGTACTTC.

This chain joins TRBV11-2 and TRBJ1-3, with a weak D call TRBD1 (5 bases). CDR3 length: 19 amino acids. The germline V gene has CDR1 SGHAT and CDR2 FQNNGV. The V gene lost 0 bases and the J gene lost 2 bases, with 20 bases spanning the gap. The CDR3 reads CASSLDQIRGSTAGNTIYF. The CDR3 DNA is TGTGCCAGCAGCTTAGATCAGATTAGGGGCTCAACGGCTGGAAACACCATATATTTT.

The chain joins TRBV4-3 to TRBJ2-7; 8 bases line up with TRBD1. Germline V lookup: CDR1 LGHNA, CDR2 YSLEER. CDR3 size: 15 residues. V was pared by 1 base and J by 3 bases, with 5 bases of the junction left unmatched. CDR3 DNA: TGCGCCAGCAGCCAAGGATCAGGGGGCGGCTACGAGCAGTACTTC. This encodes CASSQGSGGGYEQYF.

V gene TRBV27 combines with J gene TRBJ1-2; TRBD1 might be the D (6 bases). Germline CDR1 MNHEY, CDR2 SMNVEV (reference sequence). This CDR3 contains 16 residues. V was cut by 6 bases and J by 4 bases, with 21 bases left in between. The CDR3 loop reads CASRPFLQGPLYGYTF. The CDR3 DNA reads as TGTGCCAGCAGGCCATTCTTACAGGGCCCCCTCTATGGCTACACCTTC.

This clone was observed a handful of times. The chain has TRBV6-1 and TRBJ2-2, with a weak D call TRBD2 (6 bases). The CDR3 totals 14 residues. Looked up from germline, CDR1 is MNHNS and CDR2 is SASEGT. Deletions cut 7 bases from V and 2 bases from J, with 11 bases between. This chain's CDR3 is CASTPSANTGELFF. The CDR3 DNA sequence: TGTGCCAGCACCCCTAGCGCTAACACCGGGGAGCTGTTTTTT.

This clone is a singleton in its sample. The DNA of the CDR3 is TGTGCCAGCAGCTTGGTAGGGGGGCTCGACACCGGGGAGCTGTTTTTT. Amino acids: CASSLVGGLDTGELFF. This chain links TRBV5-8 with TRBJ2-2; D is tentatively TRBD1 or TRBD2 (6 bases each). Trimming took off 0 bases at V and 3 bases at J, with 12 bases between the two ends. CDR3 length: 16 amino acids. In germline, CDR1 is SGHTS, CDR2 YDEGEE.

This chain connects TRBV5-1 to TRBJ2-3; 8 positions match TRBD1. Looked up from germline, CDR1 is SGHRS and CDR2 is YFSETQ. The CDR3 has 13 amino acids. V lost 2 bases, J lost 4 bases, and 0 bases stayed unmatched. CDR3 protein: CASSLQGADTQYF. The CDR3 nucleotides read TGCGCCAGCAGCTTACAGGGGGCAGATACGCAGTATTTT.